The rows below give T cell receptor beta chains drawn from one sample of a study of T-cell memory formation after mild COVID-19. TCRdb fed the 5' RACE reads into MiXCR, producing one record per CDR3 protein. Of 100,000 to 150,000 distinct CDR3 sequences in the sample, 15% to 20% are singletons; the top ten hold roughly 5%. The sample was PBMCs or a T cell subset sorted from them (not recorded which). These receptors were taken from a man between 18 and 35 years old who had mild COVID-19 (a few samples of this study predate the infection). Cell type and time point are not known. The CDR3 runs from the conserved cysteine through the conserved F or W. The D gene is left open where the match is weak. Clone size, where shown, is once, few, many, or a class for clones that have expanded.

TRBJ1-3	few	-	TRBV20-1	CSATPRGTTSGNTIYF	TGCAGTGCTACGCCCCGGGGGACTACATCTGGAAACACCATATATTTT
TRBJ2-1	few	-	TRBV12-3/TRBV12-4	CASRSTNEQFF	TGTGCCAGCAGGAGCACAAATGAGCAGTTCTTC
TRBJ2-5	few	TRBD1	TRBV4-1	CASSQVGRDRGQETQYF	TGCGCCAGCAGCCAAGTAGGCCGGGACAGGGGCCAAGAGACCCAGTACTTC
TRBJ1-5	few	-	TRBV5-5	CASSSSQGYNQPQHF	TGTGCCAGCAGCTCCTCCCAGGGATATAATCAGCCCCAGCATTTT
TRBJ2-5	many	TRBD2	TRBV24-1	CATSPSGVETQYF	TGTGCCACCAGTCCTAGCGGGGTAGAGACCCAGTACTTC
TRBJ2-1	-	TRBD2	TRBV6-5	CASRESGGAYNEQFF	TGTGCCAGCAGGGAGAGCGGGGGGGCCTACAATGAGCAGTTCTTC
TRBJ2-7	few	-	TRBV12-3/TRBV12-4	CASSLNGIREQYF	TGTGCCAGCAGTTTAAACGGGATCCGCGAGCAGTACTTC
TRBJ2-3	-	TRBD2	TRBV7-2	CASSRTSGGDTQYF	TGTGCCAGCAGTCGGACTAGCGGGGGCGATACGCAGTATTTT
TRBJ2-1	few	-	TRBV28	CASSRQSNEQFF	TGTGCCAGCAGCCGACAGTCCAATGAGCAGTTCTTC
TRBJ1-1	-	-	TRBV30	CAAAGRGNTEAFF	TGTGCTGCAGCCGGGAGGGGGAACACTGAAGCTTTCTTT
TRBJ1-2	-	-	TRBV20-1	CSASYLGRWSGYTF	TGCAGTGCTAGTTATCTGGGTCGGTGGTCTGGCTACACCTTC
TRBJ2-7	-	-	TRBV24-1	CADTRGSHYEQYF	TGTGCCGACACTCGAGGCAGCCACTACGAGCAGTACTTC
TRBJ1-5	-	-	TRBV2	CASGESQPQHF	TGTGCCAGCGGAGAATCCCAGCCCCAGCATTTT
TRBJ2-1	few	-	TRBV28	CASSLPGSSYNEQFF	TGTGCCAGCAGTTTACCCGGGAGTAGCTACAATGAGCAGTTCTTC
TRBJ2-7	few	-	TRBV5-1	CASSLEGRGYEQYF	TGCGCCAGCAGCTTGGAGGGCAGGGGCTACGAGCAGTACTTC
TRBJ2-5	-	-	TRBV3-1	CASSPHGETQYF	TGTGCCAGCAGCCCGCACGGGGAGACCCAGTACTTC